The rows below give T cell receptor beta chains drawn from one sample of a study of blood T cell repertoires in COVID-19. The protocol was immunoSEQ multiplex PCR, while the TCRdb copy is restricted to in-frame clones and leaves out a portion. The sample consists of tens of thousands of clones, less than 85% of them appearing once. The specimen sequenced was peripheral blood. These TCRs come from a human donor with acute or convalescent COVID-19. The donor label of this sample is uncertain. Each CDR3 is given with its conserved first and last residue. The D gene is left open where the match is weak. The listing skips clone size in some rows; elsewhere it reads once, few, many or a size class.

j_gene | abundance | v_gene | d_gene | CDR3nt | CDR3aa
TRBJ2-2 | - | TRBV6-6 | TRBD2 | TGTGCCAGCAGTCCAACTAGCGGAGTCACCGGGGAGCTGTTTTTT | CASSPTSGVTGELFF
TRBJ2-5 | - | TRBV7-2 | - | TGTGCCAGCAGCGACCGGACTCTCCAAGAGACCCAGTACTTC | CASSDRTLQETQYF
TRBJ1-1 | - | TRBV9 | - | TGTGCCAGCAGCGTAACTTTTGAGGGCTACTCTGAAGCTTTCTTT | CASSVTFEGYSEAFF
TRBJ2-5 | - | TRBV19 | - | TGTGCCAGTAGTATAGTGCTAGGGGCACTCCAAGAGACCCAGTACTTC | CASSIVLGALQETQYF
TRBJ2-1 | few | TRBV3-1/TRBV3-2 | TRBD1 | TGTGCCAGCAGCAGAAGACAGGGAGCTTTCCCCAATGAGCAGTTCTTC | CASSRRQGAFPNEQFF
TRBJ2-1 | few | TRBV10-3 | TRBD2 | TGTGCCATCAGTGAGTCTAGCGGGGGGCCGGGCAATGAGCAGTTCTTC | CAISESSGGPGNEQFF
TRBJ2-2 | few | TRBV7-9 | - | TGTGCCGGAGCAGGGGGGCCTACCGACACCGGGGAGCTGTTTTTT | CAGAGGPTDTGELFF
TRBJ1-1 | - | TRBV19 | TRBD1 | TGTGCCAGTAGTATACCGGCACGGCAGGGGGGAGCTTTCTTT | CASSIPARQGGAFF
TRBJ2-7 | - | TRBV3-1/TRBV3-2 | TRBD2 | TGTGCCAGCAGCCCGGGGGAGCGGGAGAGAAACTTC | CASSPGERERNF
TRBJ2-2 | many | TRBV28 | - | TGTGCCAGCTCCCCTGCAGGGGCGTTGGGGGAGCTGTTTTTT | CASSPAGALGELFF
TRBJ2-7 | - | TRBV11-2 | - | TGTGCCAGCAGCCCGCCAGGTTACGAGCAGTACTTC | CASSPPGYEQYF
TRBJ1-5 | few | TRBV2 | TRBD1 | TGTGCCAGCAGCCCTGGGACAGGGAATCAGCCCCAGCATTTT | CASSPGTGNQPQHF
TRBJ2-1 | - | TRBV29-1 | TRBD2 | TGCAGCGTTGAGAGGACTAGCGCCTCTTGGGAGCAGTTCTTC | CSVERTSASWEQFF
TRBJ1-4 | few | TRBV21-1 | - | TGTGCCAGCAGCAAAGATAAAGGGACAGGGGCTTCAACTAATGAAAAACTGTTTTTT | CASSKDKGTGASTNEKLFF
TRBJ1-1 | - | TRBV18 | TRBD1 | TGTGCCAGCCTCAGACAGGGTACGTCTAACACTGAAGCTTTCTTT | CASLRQGTSNTEAFF
TRBJ2-1 | - | TRBV29-1 | - | TGCAGCGTTTCTACAGAGTACAATGAGCAGTTCTTC | CSVSTEYNEQFF
TRBJ2-1 | - | TRBV18 | - | TGTGCCAGCTCACCGAGGCAGGGGGAGCAGTTCTTC | CASSPRQGEQFF
TRBJ1-3 | few | TRBV4-1 | - | TGCGCCAGCAGCCAAGACCCGGGCTCTGGAAACACCATATATTTT | CASSQDPGSGNTIYF